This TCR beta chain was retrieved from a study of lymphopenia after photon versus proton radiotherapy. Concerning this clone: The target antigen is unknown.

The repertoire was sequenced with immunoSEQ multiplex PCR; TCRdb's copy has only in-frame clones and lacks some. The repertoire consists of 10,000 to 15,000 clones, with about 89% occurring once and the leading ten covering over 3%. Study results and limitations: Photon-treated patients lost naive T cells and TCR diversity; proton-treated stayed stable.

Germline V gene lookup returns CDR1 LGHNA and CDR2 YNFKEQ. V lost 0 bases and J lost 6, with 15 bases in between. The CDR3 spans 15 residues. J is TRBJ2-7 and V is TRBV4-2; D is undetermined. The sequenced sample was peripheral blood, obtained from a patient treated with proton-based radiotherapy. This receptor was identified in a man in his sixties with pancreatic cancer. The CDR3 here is CASSQDVTRLTEQYF. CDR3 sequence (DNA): TGTGCCAGCAGCCAAGATGTCACCAGACTTACCGAGCAGTACTTC.